The next 25 T cell receptor beta chains were all read from a single sample in a study of shared clonotypes between healthy human individuals. Sequenced by immunoSEQ multiplex PCR; TCRdb stores in-frame clones only, minus some. The sample consists of about 480,000 clones, 75% to 80% of them appearing once. The sample comprised PBMCs. These receptors came from a woman between 35 and 50 years old in good health. Some clones in this sample may be carry-over from other donors' samples.

The CDR3: CAIGSLDIQYF. Here the CDR3 DNA reads TGTGCCATCGGAAGTTTGGACATTCAGTACTTC. The rearrangement joins TRBV10-3 to TRBJ2-4, with D hard to call. The CDR3 runs 11 residues. Germline V gene sequence: CDR1 ENHRY, CDR2 SYGVKD. Trimming removed 8 bases from V and 8 bases from J, with 10 bases in between.

This rearrangement joins TRBV18 to TRBJ1-2, with D possibly matching TRBD1 (6 bases). The CDR3 length is 13 residues. V dropped 4 bases and J dropped 8 bases, with 14 bases sitting between them. Germline V gene lookup returns CDR1 KGHSH and CDR2 LQKENI. The CDR3 sequence is CASSRSPGEGYTF. The DNA of the CDR3 is TGTGCCAGCTCACGCAGCCCAGGGGAAGGCTACACCTTC.

The chain employs TRBV6-5 and TRBJ1-5, with D uncertain. The germline V gene encodes CDR1 MNHEY and CDR2 SVGAGI. Between the trimmed V and J ends, which lost 2 bases and 0 bases, there was a span of 11 bases. This CDR3 spans 16 amino acids. The CDR3 loop reads CASSYPYGDSNQPQHF. CDR3 bases: TGTGCCAGCAGTTACCCCTATGGGGATAGCAATCAGCCCCAGCATTTT.

The V and J genes are TRBV19 and TRBJ2-1; D is perhaps TRBD1 (6 bases). Germline V gene sequence: CDR1 LNHDA, CDR2 SQIVND (reference sequence). The CDR3 is 14 amino acids. V was trimmed by 7 bases and J by 6 bases, leaving 16 bases between them. The CDR3 is CASTSSRDINEQFF. Written as DNA, the CDR3 is TGTGCCAGTACCTCAAGCCGGGACATCAATGAGCAGTTCTTC.

The chain joins TRBV6-4 to TRBJ2-1; a weak D match, TRBD2 (6 bases). V lost 6 bases to trimming and J lost 3 bases, with 21 bases between them. The germline V gene has CDR1 MRHNA and CDR2 SNTAGT. This CDR3 has 17 amino acids. CDR3 sequence (DNA): TGTGCCAGCAGCCCGTCGGGAGAATTGTTAGGCTACAATGAGCAGTTCTTC. Translating it yields CASSPSGELLGYNEQFF.

Only one count was recorded for this clone. V and J are TRBV29-1 and TRBJ1-2; tentative D call: TRBD1 (5 bases). Germline CDR1 reads SQVTM; CDR2 reads ANQGSEA. This CDR3 spans 12 amino acids. V lost 3 bases and J 8 bases, leaving 13 bases between the germline ends. As DNA, the CDR3 is TGCAGCGTTGAGTACGGGGCGGGCGGCTACACCTTC. It encodes CSVEYGAGGYTF.

For the CDR3, the DNA is TGTGCCAGCAGTTACGGGACAGGAGACTACGAGCAGTACTTC. Translating it yields CASSYGTGDYEQYF. This chain connects TRBV28 to TRBJ2-7; 8 nucleotides match TRBD1. V gave up 4 bases and J gave up 3 bases; unmatched junction bases: 5. Germline CDR1 and CDR2: MDHEN and SYDVKM. This CDR3 contains 14 residues.

The rearrangement joins TRBV5-3 to TRBJ2-5; 13 nucleotides match TRBD2. Gene TRBJ2-7 matches the end of the DNA better, so the J call may be wrong. TRBV5-3 is assigned to the ORF class and has an uncertain function. The CDR3 is 16 amino acids. CDR3 sequence: CARSLTSGRASYEQYF. CDR3 nucleotide sequence: TGTGCCAGAAGCTTGACTAGCGGGAGGGCTTCCTACGAGCAGTACTTC.

CDR3 in amino acids: CASSLGAGVIKETQYF. DNA for the CDR3: TGTGCCAGCAGCTTAGGAGCGGGAGTAATTAAAGAGACCCAGTACTTC. The chain employs TRBV7-9 and TRBJ2-5, with 8 bases aligning to TRBD2. The ends lost 1 base at V and 3 bases at J; junction bases unmatched: 7. Germline CDR1 SEHNR, CDR2 FQNEAQ (reference sequence). The CDR3 length is 16 residues.

The rearrangement uses TRBV14 and TRBJ2-7; 9 bases fit TRBD2. The CDR3 extends over 13 amino acids. With V trimmed by 0 bases and J by 7 bases, 1 base remained unmatched. Germline-derived CDR1 and CDR2 are SGHDN and FVKESK. The CDR3 loop reads CASSQDLAGEQYF. The CDR3 DNA sequence: TGTGCCAGCAGCCAAGATCTAGCGGGGGAGCAGTACTTC.

In DNA, the CDR3 is TGTGCCAGCAGCCCGGGGGGGAGCGGGACCGGGGAGCTGTTTTTT. Protein: CASSPGGSGTGELFF. This chain connects TRBV28 to TRBJ2-2; 8 bases map to TRBD2. The J segment lost 5 bases and the V segment lost 6 bases, leaving 8 bases of the junction unmatched. The germline gives CDR1 MDHEN, CDR2 SYDVKM. This CDR3 has 15 residues.

Regarding this clone: At the DNA level, this CDR3 is encoded by other sequences in the same sample as well. This rearrangement joins TRBV15 to TRBJ2-1; no definite D call. Trimming pared 1 base from V and 6 bases from J, leaving 4 bases between. The CDR3 has 12 amino acids. Germline CDR1 is LNHNV and CDR2 is YYDKDF (reference sequence). The CDR3 coding sequence is TGTGCCACCAGCAGAGTGGGCAATGAGCAGTTCTTC. It encodes CATSRVGNEQFF. Drawing the rest from reference TRBV15 and TRBJ2-1, the complete variable domain is DAMVIQNPRYQVTQFGKPVTLSCSQTLNHNVMYWYQQKSSQAPKLLFHYYDKDFNNEADTPDNFQSRRPNTSFCFLDIRSPGLGDTAMYLCATSRVGNEQFFGPGTRLTVL.

The genes are TRBV6-5 and TRBJ1-1; D might be TRBD1 (6 bases). V shed 2 bases and J shed 1 base, with 8 bases lying between them. The length of the CDR3 is 14 residues. Germline V gives CDR1 MNHEY, CDR2 SVGAGI. CDR3 in DNA: TGTGCCAGCAGTTACGGACAGCGGAACACTGAAGCTTTCTTT. Its translation: CASSYGQRNTEAFF.

The chain employs TRBV6-5 and TRBJ2-3; D tentatively reads TRBD1 or TRBD2 (5 bases each). Trimming left V 5 bases short and J 3 bases short, with 6 bases between. The CDR3 has 12 residues. Germline V CDR1 and CDR2: MNHEY, SVGAGI. CDR3 protein: CASSGGTDTQYF. The CDR3 DNA reads TGTGCCAGCAGTGGGGGTACAGATACGCAGTATTTT.

The chain's CDR3 is CASSYRNDWNTGELFF. The CDR3 coding sequence is TGTGCCAGCAGTTATCGCAACGATTGGAACACCGGGGAGCTGTTTTTT. This chain links TRBV6-5 with TRBJ2-2; D is uncertain. Looked up from germline, CDR1 is MNHEY and CDR2 is SVGAGI. CDR3 length: 16 amino acids. Trimming stripped 3 bases from V and 1 base from J, with 12 bases between.

This clone was seen just once. The chain combines TRBV7-2 with TRBJ2-3; unclear D gene. The length of the CDR3 is 15 residues. Germline-derived CDR1 and CDR2 are SGHTA and FQGNSA. V dropped 2 bases and J dropped 5 bases, with 14 bases sitting between them. CDR3 in amino acids: CASSLQSGGVDTQYF. Here the CDR3 DNA reads TGTGCCAGCAGCTTACAATCCGGTGGGGTAGATACGCAGTATTTT.

Notes on this clone: Different DNA sequences within this sample yield the same CDR3. The J gene is TRBJ2-2, the V gene TRBV18; D ambiguous. The germline V gene encodes CDR1 KGHSH and CDR2 LQKENI. This CDR3 contains 14 residues. V gave up 3 bases and J gave up 4 bases, with 9 bases separating them. Written as DNA, the CDR3 is TGTGCCAGCTCACCGCCCGCAGGCACCGGGGAGCTGTTTTTT. Protein: CASSPPAGTGELFF.

The V call is TRBV28, the J call TRBJ2-1, with 7 bases fitting TRBD2. Germline assignment: CDR1 MDHEN and CDR2 SYDVKM. The CDR3 is made up of 14 amino acids. The V segment lost 6 bases and the J segment 13 bases; nucleotides outside the gene matches: 15. DNA of the CDR3: TGTGCCAGCAGAACGGTGGCGGGAGCTTCGGCACAGTTCTTC. Its translation is CASRTVAGASAQFF.

The V and J genes are TRBV11-1 and TRBJ2-5; weak D call: TRBD1 (6 bases). V was cut by 5 bases and J by 0 bases, with 13 bases left in between. This CDR3 is built from 15 residues. Germline CDR1 reads SGHAT; CDR2 reads FQDESV (reference sequence). The CDR3 DNA reads TGTGCCAGCAGCCTAAGGCAGGGGTACCAAGAGACCCAGTACTTC. Protein: CASSLRQGYQETQYF.

This chain uses TRBV4-2 with TRBJ2-1, with TRBD2 identical over 8 bases. This CDR3 comprises 16 residues. V lost 1 base, J lost 2 bases, and 4 bases stayed unmatched. Germline V lookup: CDR1 LGHNA, CDR2 YNFKEQ. CDR3 amino acids: CASSQVREEPYNEQFF. For the CDR3, the DNA is TGTGCCAGCAGCCAAGTGCGGGAGGAACCCTACAATGAGCAGTTCTTC.

The chain links TRBV5-4 to TRBJ1-2, with 9 bases that match TRBD1. Per germline, CDR1 SGHNT and CDR2 YYREEE (reference sequence). The CDR3 has 14 amino acids. The V gene end was trimmed by 4 bases and the J gene end by 4 bases; junction bases not matched to a gene: 5. This CDR3 is CASSDTGGGYGYTF. CDR3 sequence (DNA): TGTGCCAGCAGCGATACAGGGGGCGGCTATGGCTACACCTTC.

V usage is TRBV7-3 and J usage is TRBJ2-6; tentatively, D is TRBD1 or TRBD2 (6 bases each). This CDR3 contains 15 residues. In germline, CDR1 is SGHTA, CDR2 FQGTGA. V was pared by 10 bases and J by 2 bases, with 15 bases between. DNA for the CDR3: TGTGCCACGCACGGGGGCTTGCCTGGGGCCAACGTCCTGACTTTC. Its translation is CATHGGLPGANVLTF.

The rearrangement joins TRBV28 to TRBJ2-3; unclear D gene. V was pared by 3 bases and J by 4 bases, with 8 bases between. In germline, CDR1 is MDHEN, CDR2 SYDVKM. This CDR3 is built from 13 residues. The chain's CDR3 is CASSFSYSDTQYF. DNA of the CDR3: TGTGCCAGCAGTTTTTCCTACTCAGATACGCAGTATTTT.

The chain has TRBV5-1 and TRBJ2-3, with TRBD2 matching 13 bases. This CDR3 contains 16 residues. Germline values: CDR1 SGHRS, CDR2 YFSETQ. Unmatched junction bases numbered 4, after V lost 3 bases and J lost 3 bases. The CDR3 spells CASSSGLAGETDTQYF. The CDR3 nucleotides are TGCGCCAGCAGCTCAGGACTAGCGGGAGAGACAGATACGCAGTATTTT.

This chain connects TRBV7-3 to TRBJ2-3, with D perhaps matching TRBD1 (6 bases). In germline, CDR1 is SGHTA, CDR2 FQGTGA. The CDR3 consists of 15 residues. Trimming shortened V by 0 bases and J by 6 bases, and 13 bases separated the two germline ends. This CDR3 reads CASSLTSGETDTQYF. The CDR3 coding sequence is TGTGCCAGCAGCTTAACCTCAGGGGAAACGGATACGCAGTATTTT.